The source of this TCR beta chain is a study of T-cell reconstitution after alpha-beta-depleted transplantation in children. Study findings and constraints: When one year had passed after transplant, most T-cell counts and diversity came from newly produced T cells.

Preparation of the TCRbeta library was carried out with unique molecular identifiers. From the PCR reads, TCRdb called clonotypes with MiXCR, one entry per CDR3 protein. This table holds hundreds of thousands of distinct CDR3 sequences, 15% to 20% found once. Deletions cut 12 bases from V and 2 bases from J, with 17 bases between. CDR1 is KGHDR and CDR2 is SFDVKD in the germline V gene. The CDR3 has 14 amino acids. This clonotype has just a few counts. Its antigen is not identified. The clonotype comes from a boy less than two years old who had a stem cell transplant for Wiskott-Aldrich syndrome, so the T cells may come from the graft donor. Sequencing used PBMCs, mostly from graft donor cells, obtained 360 days after TCRalphabeta/CD19-depleted stem cell transplant. This sequence joins TRBV24-1 and TRBJ2-3; D is uncertain. The CDR3 nucleotides are TGTGCCCACGTCCCTCGCGGAAACACAGATACGCAGTATTTT. It yields the protein CAHVPRGNTDTQYF.